The rows below give T cell receptor beta chains drawn from one sample of a study of blood T cell repertoires in COVID-19. Produced via immunoSEQ multiplex PCR; TCRdb's table is partial and in-frame only. The sample carries under 250,000 clones, over 75% recorded once. Specimen: peripheral blood. Receptor source: a young man who had recovered from COVID-19. Each CDR3 is given without its conserved first and last residue.

v_gene: TRBV19; j_gene: TRBJ1-5; CDR3aa: ASNAGGGNQPQH
v_gene: TRBV19; j_gene: TRBJ2-1; CDR3aa: ASTTRVAYNEQF
v_gene: TRBV11-2; j_gene: TRBJ1-1; CDR3aa: ASGPGQRVLGTEAF
v_gene: TRBV6-5; j_gene: TRBJ1-1; CDR3aa: ASKSGRINTEAF
v_gene: TRBV6-5; j_gene: TRBJ1-5; CDR3aa: ASNYDRGGRQPQH
v_gene: TRBV11-2; j_gene: TRBJ2-1; CDR3aa: ASSPPGGFYNEQF
v_gene: TRBV5-5; j_gene: TRBJ2-2; CDR3aa: ASSLQGGANTGELF
v_gene: TRBV7-7; j_gene: TRBJ1-3; CDR3aa: ASSTQGATGNTIY
v_gene: TRBV5-6; j_gene: TRBJ2-7; CDR3aa: ASSTDYEQY
v_gene: TRBV28; j_gene: TRBJ1-2; CDR3aa: ASTDQGDYGYT